This T cell receptor (beta chain) was profiled in a study of blood T cell repertoires in COVID-19. Study overall: In each case, the material was cDNA or gDNA derived from T cells, B-cell-depleted T cells, or PBMCs.

Sequencing used immunoSEQ multiplex PCR; TCRdb keeps in-frame clones, though not all of them. The sample holds approximately 70,000 clones, about nine tenths seen once. The source is an older man with active or convalescent COVID-19. Sequencing was done on a sample of peripheral blood.

DNA for the CDR3: TGCGCCAGCAGCTTGGGTCTCGAGGGAGAGACCCAGTACTTC. Translated: CASSLGLEGETQYF. V and J are TRBV5-1 and TRBJ2-5; weak D call: TRBD2 (5 bases). The CDR3 length is 14 residues. V gave up 0 bases and J gave up 4 bases, with 10 bases separating them. Germline CDR1 reads SGHRS; CDR2 reads YFSETQ.